The 29 T cell receptor beta chains in this list originate from one sample, sequenced in a study of shared clonotypes between healthy human individuals. Some clones are missing from TCRdb's copy, which holds only in-frame ones; the method was immunoSEQ multiplex PCR. The sample shows some 1.5 million clones, under 99% of them seen only once. The sequencing sample was made of naive CD4+ T cells sorted from blood. Documented subset: CD45RA+ positively selected. These receptors originate from a man aged 25-45 years in good health.

The chain recombines TRBV7-8 with TRBJ2-1, with no clear D. The CDR3 sequence is 15 residues long. Germline CDR1 reads SGHVS; CDR2 reads FQNEAQ. V lost 0 bases and J lost 1, with 7 bases in between. The CDR3 spells CASSLARFSYNEQFF. CDR3 in DNA: TGTGCCAGCAGCTTAGCCAGGTTTTCCTACAATGAGCAGTTCTTC.

This chain links TRBV11-3 with TRBJ2-2; 7 nucleotides match TRBD1. With V trimmed by 5 bases and J by 2 bases, 11 bases remained unmatched. The germline gives CDR1 SGHNT, CDR2 YENEEA. The CDR3 loop spans 17 amino acids. Written as DNA, the CDR3 is TGTGCCAGCAGCCTAGGCTGGTACAGGGGTAACACCGGGGAGCTGTTTTTT. Its translation is CASSLGWYRGNTGELFF.

The V and J genes are TRBV28 and TRBJ1-1, with D perhaps matching TRBD1 (5 bases). The CDR3 runs 11 residues. Trimming pared 10 bases from V and 8 bases from J, leaving 14 bases between. Germline assignment: CDR1 MDHEN and CDR2 SYDVKM. In nucleotides, the CDR3 is TGTGCCACTACAGGTCCGACCGAAGCTTTCTTT. Its protein is CATTGPTEAFF.

The chain links TRBV5-4 to TRBJ2-3; 14 bases are shared with TRBD2. Germline V lookup: CDR1 SGHNT, CDR2 YYREEE (reference sequence). CDR3 size: 16 residues. The V gene end was trimmed by 3 bases and the J gene end by 4 bases; junction bases not matched to a gene: 4. CDR3: CASSSPGLAGADTQYF. The CDR3 nucleotides read TGTGCCAGCAGCTCTCCGGGACTAGCGGGAGCAGATACGCAGTATTTT.

The rearrangement links TRBV12-5 to TRBJ1-2, with D unclear. The CDR3 is 14 amino acids. V dropped 1 base and J dropped 6 bases, with 12 bases sitting between them. CDR1 is LGHNT, CDR2 FRNRAP, per germline. The CDR3: CASGLDRAPHGYTF. CDR3 sequence (DNA): TGTGCTAGTGGTTTGGACCGGGCTCCCCATGGCTACACCTTC. The full variable domain, its missing parts supplied by reference TRBV12-5 and TRBJ1-2, is DARVTQTPRHKVTEMGQEVTMRCQPILGHNTVFWYRQTMMQGLELLAYFRNRAPLDDSGMPKDRFSAEMPDATLATLKIQPSEPRDSAVYFCASGLDRAPHGYTFGSGTRLTVV.

This sequence joins TRBV4-3 and TRBJ2-3; D gene uncertain. The length of the CDR3 is 15 residues. From germline, CDR1 is LGHNA and CDR2 YSLEER. Trimming removed 1 base from V and 6 bases from J, with 14 bases in between. The CDR3 bases are TGCGCCAGCAGCCAAGGGCGGTTAGCAAGGGATACGCAGTATTTT. Translating it yields CASSQGRLARDTQYF.

The chain is built from TRBV6-6 and TRBJ2-2; 8 bases are a match to TRBD2. CDR1 is MNHNY and CDR2 is SVGAGI in the germline V gene (reference sequence). The CDR3 spans 14 residues. V dropped 6 bases and J dropped 7; count of bases not matched to a gene: 7. In nucleotides, the CDR3 is TGTGCCAGCAGCCGATTTAGCGGGGACGGGGAGCTGTTTTTT. Amino acid sequence: CASSRFSGDGELFF.

This clone appeared a single time. The chain employs TRBV28 and TRBJ2-7; D gene unclear. The germline V gene encodes CDR1 MDHEN and CDR2 SYDVKM. The germline V and J ends were trimmed by 7 bases and 4 bases, with 8 bases remaining between them. The CDR3 spans 11 residues. The CDR3 region has the DNA TGTGCCAGCATTTCTGATTACGAGCAGTACTTC. Translating it yields CASISDYEQYF.

This clone was detected only once. The V call is TRBV25-1, the J call TRBJ2-7, with 8 bases aligning to TRBD2. V was pared by 4 bases and J by 2 bases, with 4 bases of the junction left unmatched. The CDR3 loop spans 14 amino acids. Germline V gives CDR1 MGHDK, CDR2 SYGVNS. CDR3 bases: TGTGCCAGCAGTGCAACTAGCGGACCCTACGAGCAGTACTTC. Protein sequence: CASSATSGPYEQYF.

The chain carries TRBV5-1 and TRBJ2-1, with 13 bases matching TRBD2. The CDR3 extends over 15 amino acids. With V trimmed by 4 bases and J by 8 bases, 6 bases remained unmatched. In germline, CDR1 is SGHRS, CDR2 YFSETQ. CDR3 loop: CASSEGLAGSYEQFF. CDR3 nucleotide sequence: TGCGCCAGCAGCGAGGGACTAGCGGGATCCTATGAGCAGTTCTTC.

This chain joins TRBV6-1 and TRBJ2-3, with 7 positions matching TRBD1. The germline V gene has CDR1 MNHNS and CDR2 SASEGT. J lost 0 bases, V lost 6 bases, and 6 bases had no gene match. This CDR3 has 15 amino acids. DNA for the CDR3: TGTGCCAGCAGGCCAAACAGGGGCAGCACAGATACGCAGTATTTT. This gives the protein CASRPNRGSTDTQYF.

Concerning this clone itself: Other DNA sequences of this sample code for an identical CDR3. The J gene is TRBJ2-7, the V gene TRBV5-4; 10 nucleotides line up with TRBD2. Trimming at V came to 0 bases and at J to 4 bases, leaving 1 base not matched to a gene. The CDR3 contains 14 residues. CDR1 and CDR2 (germline): SGHNT, YYREEE (reference sequence). The CDR3 DNA reads TGTGCCAGCAGCTTGGAACTAGCGGGATACGAGCAGTACTTC. Amino acid sequence: CASSLELAGYEQYF.

This rearrangement joins TRBV5-1 to TRBJ2-3, with unresolved D. The V and J ends lost 4 bases and 0 bases respectively, with 12 bases between them. Per germline, CDR1 SGHRS and CDR2 YFSETQ. The CDR3 runs 15 residues. Here the CDR3 DNA reads TGCGCCAGCAGCCCGACGGTGACTAGCACAGATACGCAGTATTTT. This codes for CASSPTVTSTDTQYF.

The chain has TRBV4-1 and TRBJ2-7, with D maybe TRBD1 (6 bases). This CDR3 is 18 amino acids long. Trimming removed 4 bases from V and 0 bases from J, with 22 bases in between. CDR1 MGHRA and CDR2 YSYEKL come from the germline V gene. The CDR3 DNA sequence: TGCGCCAGCAGCCTCGCCCACGCGCAGGGGTCTGTCTCCTACGAGCAGTACTTC. Its protein product is CASSLAHAQGSVSYEQYF.

In the case of this clone: The sample holds other DNA sequences that translate to the same CDR3. The chain carries TRBV27 and TRBJ1-5, with 7 bases fitting TRBD1. The CDR3 contains 15 residues. The trim removed 5 bases at V and 2 bases at J, leaving 6 bases unmatched. In germline, CDR1 is MNHEY, CDR2 SMNVEV (reference sequence). This CDR3 reads CASSRQGRGNQPQHF. The CDR3 nucleotides read TGTGCCAGCAGTCGACAGGGACGGGGCAATCAGCCCCAGCATTTT.

CDR3 coding DNA: TGTGCCAGCAGTGAACTCCCCGGGACTAGCGGGAGGATGAATGAGCAGTTCTTC. Translating gives CASSELPGTSGRMNEQFF. The chain couples TRBV25-1 to TRBJ2-1; 15 bases agree with TRBD2. Unmatched junction bases numbered 9, after V lost 2 bases and J lost 7 bases. The CDR3 runs 18 residues. Per germline, CDR1 MGHDK and CDR2 SYGVNS.

Here the CDR3 reads CASSPGTPKLDEQFF. CDR3 in DNA: TGTGCCAGCAGCCCCGGGACCCCGAAGTTGGATGAGCAGTTCTTC. V gene TRBV7-7 combines with J gene TRBJ2-1; possibly TRBD1 or TRBD2 for D (5 bases each). The V and J ends lost 5 bases and 8 bases respectively, with 19 bases between them. CDR1 SSHAT and CDR2 FNYEAQ come from the germline V gene (reference sequence). This CDR3 has 15 residues. Together with reference TRBV7-7 and TRBJ2-1, the CDR3 gives the full variable domain: GAGVSQSPRYKVTKRGQDVTLRCDPISSHATLYWYQQALGQGPEFLTYFNYEAQPDKSGLPSDRFSAERPEGSISTLTIQRTEQRDSAMYRCASSPGTPKLDEQFFGPGTRLTVL.

The count of this clone is one. The V call is TRBV7-7, the J call TRBJ2-2; TRBD1 is a possible D gene (6 bases). Germline lookup yields CDR1 SSHAT and CDR2 FNYEAQ (reference sequence). V was pared by 2 bases and J by 7 bases, with 11 bases between. The CDR3 spans 14 residues. The CDR3 coding sequence is TGTGCCAGCAGCTTAACAGGGTTCGGCGGGGAGCTGTTTTTT. This encodes CASSLTGFGGELFF.

V is TRBV6-5 and J is TRBJ2-7; 11 nucleotides match TRBD2. Germline loops: CDR1 MNHEY, CDR2 SVGAGI. J gave up 4 bases and V 6 bases, and 8 bases lay outside the gene matches. This CDR3 region has 15 residues. In DNA, the CDR3 is TGTGCCAGCAGCCGCGGGACTAGCGGCCCTTACGAGCAGTACTTC. Amino acid sequence: CASSRGTSGPYEQYF.

The genes are TRBV4-3 and TRBJ2-3, with D unclear. V lost 4 bases to trimming and J lost 2 bases, with 10 bases between them. Per germline, CDR1 LGHNA and CDR2 YSLEER. The CDR3 extends over 14 amino acids. The CDR3: CASSLSRPTDTQYF. CDR3 in DNA: TGCGCCAGCAGCCTCTCTAGACCCACAGATACGCAGTATTTT.

The chain carries TRBV7-8 and TRBJ2-7; D gene unclear. Germline V gene lookup returns CDR1 SGHVS and CDR2 FQNEAQ. The CDR3 sequence is 15 residues long. V was cut by 1 base and J by 3 bases, with 13 bases left in between. The CDR3 nucleotides read TGTGCCAGCAGCTTAGAGGGTTTAGGGTACTACGAGCAGTACTTC. Protein: CASSLEGLGYYEQYF.

This chain connects TRBV9 to TRBJ2-5; D gene ambiguous. The CDR3 is 14 residues long. CDR1 is SGDLS, CDR2 YYNGEE, per germline. The germline V and J ends were trimmed by 2 bases and 5 bases, with 13 bases remaining between them. Written as DNA, the CDR3 is TGTGCCAGCAGCGTGTCGTCCACCCGGGAGACCCAGTACTTC. It codes for CASSVSSTRETQYF.

The CDR3 DNA is TGCGCCAGCAGCCAAGATAAGGGTCAGCAGTTCTTC. Translated: CASSQDKGQQFF. The chain employs TRBV4-1 and TRBJ2-1, with no clear D. The ends were cut back, 0 bases at V and 11 bases at J, with 8 bases in the middle. The CDR3 contains 12 residues. CDR1 and CDR2 from the germline V gene are MGHRA and YSYEKL.

This clone was counted once. Other DNA sequences in the sample encode the same CDR3. The CDR3 DNA sequence: TGTGCCAGCAGCTTGGGAGTTCAAGAGACCCAGTACTTC. Protein: CASSLGVQETQYF. This chain connects TRBV5-6 to TRBJ2-5, with D uncertain. Looked up from germline, CDR1 is SGHDT and CDR2 is YYEEEE. The CDR3 has 13 amino acids. Between the trimmed V and J ends, which lost 0 bases and 2 bases, there was a span of 5 bases. Full variable domain (outside the CDR3, taken from reference TRBV5-6 and TRBJ2-5): DAGVTQSPTHLIKTRGQQVTLRCSPKSGHDTVSWYQQALGQGPQFIFQYYEEEERQRGNFPDRFSGHQFPNYSSELNVNALLLGDSALYLCASSLGVQETQYFGPGTRLLVL.

The V gene is TRBV6-1, the J gene TRBJ2-7; maybe TRBD2 (6 bases). This CDR3 is 14 amino acids long. The germline gives CDR1 MNHNS, CDR2 SASEGT. V lost 2 bases and J lost 3, with 11 bases in between. The CDR3 region has the DNA TGTGCCAGCAGTGAACTAGGTAGCGGCTACGAGCAGTACTTC. Its translation is CASSELGSGYEQYF.

The chain has TRBV27 and TRBJ2-2, with 10 bases lining up with TRBD2. This CDR3 contains 16 residues. Germline assignment: CDR1 MNHEY and CDR2 SMNVEV (reference sequence). V gave up 6 bases and J gave up 7 bases; unmatched junction bases: 11. The CDR3 nucleotides are TGTGCCAGCAGCCGAAATCTAGCGGGAGTGGGCGGGGAGCTGTTTTTT. It encodes CASSRNLAGVGGELFF.

The chain employs TRBV5-1 and TRBJ2-2; D unclear. CDR3 length: 14 amino acids. Germline V gives CDR1 SGHRS, CDR2 YFSETQ. V was cut by 0 bases and J by 4 bases, with 7 bases left in between. The CDR3 nucleotides read TGCGCCAGCAGCTTGGGTCCCATCACCGGGGAGCTGTTTTTT. This encodes CASSLGPITGELFF.

The chain joins TRBV6-4 to TRBJ2-3; 7 nucleotides align to TRBD2. Trimming took 3 bases from V and 2 from J; bases not matched to a gene: 5. The CDR3 length is 15 residues. Germline lookup yields CDR1 MRHNA and CDR2 SNTAGT. The CDR3 sequence is CASSEFGRPTDTQYF. The CDR3, as DNA: TGTGCCAGCAGTGAATTCGGGAGGCCCACAGATACGCAGTATTTT.

V gene TRBV6-6 combines with J gene TRBJ2-7; 12 bases are a match to TRBD2. CDR1 and CDR2 from the germline V gene are MNHNY and SVGAGI (reference sequence). The CDR3 consists of 14 residues. The V and J ends lost 6 bases and 4 bases, in that order; junction bases with no gene match: 4. CDR3 DNA sequence: TGTGCCAGCAGCCGGACTAGCGGGAAGTACGAGCAGTACTTC. The encoded protein is CASSRTSGKYEQYF.